This TCR beta chain was captured by sequencing in a study of beta chain features in type 1 diabetes. This clone showed up just a few times. Its antigen remains unknown. The isolated RNA, all of it, was reverse transcribed, so expressed TCRB transcripts were what got sequenced. Produced via immunoSEQ multiplex PCR; TCRdb's table is partial and in-frame only. The sample has 250,000 to 300,000 clones; around an eighth are singletons. V was clipped by 4 bases and J by 7 bases, with 11 bases between them. Germline V CDR1 and CDR2: SQVTM, ANQGSEA. CDR3 size: 12 residues. General study findings and limits: Moderate but significant shortening of TCRB CDR3s was recorded in all four CD4+ subsets from Type 1 diabetes patients.

The V call is TRBV29-1, the J call TRBJ2-1, with D maybe TRBD2 (6 bases). The source of this sequence is a man younger than 45 with type 1 diabetes. Specimen: naive CD4+ T cells from blood. The chain's CDR3 is CSVGRESNEQFF. CDR3 nucleotides: TGCAGCGTTGGGAGGGAGTCAAATGAGCAGTTCTTC.